Below, 19 T cell receptor beta chains from the same sample are listed, as sequenced in a study of blood T cell repertoires in COVID-19. Data came from immunoSEQ multiplex PCR; TCRdb stores just in-frame clones and leaves some out. The sample includes approximately 250,000 clones, around 83% of them seen just once. The material sequenced was peripheral blood. The source is a middle-aged man who had recovered from COVID-19.

This clone was seen a single time. The chain employs TRBV11-2 and TRBJ1-1; no firm D call. Looked up from germline, CDR1 is SGHAT and CDR2 is FQNNGV. The V and J ends lost 2 bases and 5 bases respectively, with 15 bases between them. This CDR3 is 15 amino acids long. The CDR3 loop reads CASSLNGLAGTEAFF. The CDR3 coding sequence is TGTGCCAGCAGCTTAAACGGACTCGCGGGGACTGAAGCTTTCTTT.

This chain joins TRBV27 and TRBJ1-1; TRBD1 might be the D (6 bases). V gave up 2 bases and J gave up 4 bases, with 17 bases separating them. The CDR3 length is 16 residues. Germline V lookup: CDR1 MNHEY, CDR2 SMNVEV (reference sequence). CDR3 sequence reads: CASSLRQTGWGTEAFF. In nucleotides, the CDR3 is TGTGCCAGCAGTTTACGTCAAACAGGGTGGGGCACTGAAGCTTTCTTT.

The genes are TRBV6-1 and TRBJ2-5; 9 nucleotides match TRBD2. Germline-derived CDR1 and CDR2 are MNHNS and SASEGT. This CDR3 spans 16 amino acids. V dropped 2 bases and J dropped 1; count of bases not matched to a gene: 5. The CDR3 sequence: CASSERGGRAQETQYF. Here the CDR3 DNA reads TGTGCCAGCAGTGAACGTGGCGGGAGGGCCCAAGAGACCCAGTACTTC.

This clone was detected only a few times. The chain employs TRBV19 and TRBJ1-4; possibly TRBD1 for D (6 bases). Germline loops: CDR1 LNHDA, CDR2 SQIVND (reference sequence). Deletions cut 5 bases from V and 4 bases from J, with 14 bases between. CDR3 length: 15 amino acids. CDR3: CASSATSGVNEKLFF. The CDR3 DNA reads as TGTGCCAGTAGTGCAACCTCAGGGGTTAATGAAAAACTGTTTTTT.

V and J are TRBV10-2 and TRBJ2-7; weak D call: TRBD2 (5 bases). Germline values: CDR1 WSHSY, CDR2 SAAADI. The CDR3 consists of 11 residues. The germline V and J ends were trimmed by 6 bases and 6 bases, with 9 bases remaining between them. CDR3 amino acids: CASRRGGEQYF. The CDR3 DNA reads TGCGCCAGCAGACGGGGTGGCGAGCAGTACTTC.

The CDR3 nucleotides read TGTGCCAGCAGCCGTGACAGGGGGCTTGAGCAGTACTTC. It translates to CASSRDRGLEQYF. The chain links TRBV7-7 to TRBJ2-7; 10 bases are a match to TRBD1. V shed 5 bases and J 7 bases; nucleotides not matched to a gene: 5. Germline V gene sequence: CDR1 SSHAT, CDR2 FNYEAQ (reference sequence). The CDR3 loop spans 13 amino acids.

This clone was detected ten times or more. This rearrangement joins TRBV3-1 (or the pseudogene TRBV3-2) to TRBJ2-1; 8 positions match TRBD2. The germline gives CDR1 LGHDT, CDR2 YNNKEL (reference sequence). V gave up 3 bases and J gave up 4 bases; unmatched junction bases: 5. The CDR3 covers 15 residues. The CDR3, as DNA: TGTGCCAGCAGCCAGATAGCGGGATCTTACAATGAGCAGTTCTTC. Translating it yields CASSQIAGSYNEQFF.

This rearrangement joins TRBV18 to TRBJ1-2; a weak D match, TRBD1 (5 bases). The germline V and J ends were trimmed by 0 bases and 1 base, with 9 bases remaining between them. Germline V gives CDR1 KGHSH, CDR2 LQKENI. The CDR3 has 15 residues. This CDR3 is CASSPPTGGNYGYTF. Written as DNA, the CDR3 is TGTGCCAGCTCACCACCGACCGGGGGTAACTATGGCTACACCTTC.

This chain uses TRBV19 with TRBJ1-2, with D hard to call. Germline-derived CDR1 and CDR2 are LNHDA and SQIVND (reference sequence). The CDR3 contains 17 residues. Trimming pared 0 bases from V and 6 bases from J, leaving 20 bases between. The CDR3 DNA reads as TGTGCCAGTAGTATAGATTTACCCGGTAATATGGGCGATGGCTACACCTTC. It specifies CASSIDLPGNMGDGYTF.

The V call is TRBV7-2, the J call TRBJ2-7; perhaps TRBD1 as D (6 bases). The germline gives CDR1 SGHTA, CDR2 FQGNSA. The CDR3 loop spans 14 amino acids. V was pared by 6 bases and J by 0 bases, with 12 bases between. The CDR3 DNA reads as TGTGCCAGCAGTACTGGACAGATCTCCTACGAGCAGTACTTC. This translates into CASSTGQISYEQYF.

J is TRBJ1-3 and V is TRBV5-1, with D perhaps matching TRBD1 (6 bases). CDR3 length equals 15 residues. In germline, CDR1 is SGHRS, CDR2 YFSETQ. V was cut by 2 bases and J by 2 bases, with 11 bases left in between. CDR3 DNA sequence: TGCGCCAGCAGCTTAGGACAGTGGGCTGGAAACACCATATATTTT. Translation: CASSLGQWAGNTIYF. Based on the CDR3 plus reference TRBV5-1 and TRBJ1-3, the full variable domain is KAGVTQTPRYLIKTRGQQVTLSCSPISGHRSVSWYQQTPGQGLQFLFEYFSETQRNKGNFPGRFSGRQFSNSRSEMNVSTLELGDSALYLCASSLGQWAGNTIYFGEGSWLTVV.

This clone has just one count. This chain links TRBV10-1 with TRBJ2-1; no clear D gene. The CDR3 loop spans 13 amino acids. V lost 6 bases and J 9 bases, leaving 15 bases between the germline ends. The germline V gene has CDR1 WNHNN and CDR2 SYGVQD (reference sequence). CDR3 coding DNA: TGCGCCAGCAGCCCTCTGAATCTCGGTGAGCAGTTCTTC. It translates to CASSPLNLGEQFF.

The V gene is TRBV11-3, the J gene TRBJ2-7, with D possibly TRBD2 on 6 matching bases. The V gene lost 5 bases and the J gene lost 4 bases, with 15 bases spanning the gap. CDR1 is SGHNT, CDR2 YENEEA, per germline. The CDR3 sequence is 14 residues long. The CDR3 sequence: CASSGGGGMYEQYF. CDR3 in DNA: TGTGCCAGCAGCGGTGGTGGAGGGATGTACGAGCAGTACTTC.

The rearrangement links TRBV29-1 to TRBJ2-1, with 11 positions matching TRBD2. Unmatched junction bases numbered 7, after V lost 3 bases and J lost 3 bases. CDR1 and CDR2 from the germline V gene are SQVTM and ANQGSEA. The length of the CDR3 is 16 residues. CDR3 coding DNA: TGCAGCGTTGAGTTTAGCGGGGGGGCCAACTACAATGAGCAGTTCTTC. This sequence encodes CSVEFSGGANYNEQFF.

J is TRBJ2-1 and V is TRBV10-3; TRBD2 aligns across 8 bases. This CDR3 has 15 residues. The germline gives CDR1 ENHRY, CDR2 SYGVKD. Unmatched junction bases numbered 11, after V lost 6 bases and J lost 7 bases. The DNA of the CDR3 is TGTGCCATCAGGTCCCTAGAGCCGGGGGGGAATGAGCAGTTCTTC. This encodes CAIRSLEPGGNEQFF.

This clone has a single count. The V gene is TRBV20-1, the J gene TRBJ1-4; 7 bases are a match to TRBD1. The CDR3 runs to 15 residues. V was clipped by 3 bases and J by 2 bases; unmatched bases: 6. Germline V lookup: CDR1 DFQATT, CDR2 SNEGSKA (reference sequence). This CDR3 reads CSASQPRGTNEKLFF. Here the CDR3 DNA reads TGCAGTGCTAGTCAACCCAGGGGGACTAATGAAAAACTGTTTTTT.

This clone was seen a few times. The rearrangement joins TRBV2 to TRBJ1-2; no definite D call. CDR3 length: 13 amino acids. V was clipped by 2 bases and J by 2 bases, with 6 bases between them. The germline V gene has CDR1 SNHLY and CDR2 FYNNEI. CDR3 sequence reads: CASSETENYGYTF. The CDR3 DNA is TGTGCCAGCAGTGAAACAGAGAACTATGGCTACACCTTC.

The V gene is TRBV5-1, the J gene TRBJ2-7, with 8 bases fitting TRBD1. Per germline, CDR1 SGHRS and CDR2 YFSETQ. This CDR3 is 15 amino acids long. With V trimmed by 2 bases and J by 5 bases, 9 bases remained unmatched. This CDR3 is CASSFQGARGDEQYF. CDR3 sequence (DNA): TGCGCCAGCAGCTTCCAGGGGGCGCGGGGCGACGAGCAGTACTTC.

This chain uses TRBV7-2 with TRBJ1-1; 7 nucleotides align to TRBD1. J gave up 5 bases and V 6 bases, and 6 bases lay outside the gene matches. Germline assignment: CDR1 SGHTA and CDR2 FQGNSA. This CDR3 has 13 residues. The CDR3 nucleotides read TGTGCCAGCAGTTCAGACAGGGAAACTGAAGCTTTCTTT. It codes for CASSSDRETEAFF.